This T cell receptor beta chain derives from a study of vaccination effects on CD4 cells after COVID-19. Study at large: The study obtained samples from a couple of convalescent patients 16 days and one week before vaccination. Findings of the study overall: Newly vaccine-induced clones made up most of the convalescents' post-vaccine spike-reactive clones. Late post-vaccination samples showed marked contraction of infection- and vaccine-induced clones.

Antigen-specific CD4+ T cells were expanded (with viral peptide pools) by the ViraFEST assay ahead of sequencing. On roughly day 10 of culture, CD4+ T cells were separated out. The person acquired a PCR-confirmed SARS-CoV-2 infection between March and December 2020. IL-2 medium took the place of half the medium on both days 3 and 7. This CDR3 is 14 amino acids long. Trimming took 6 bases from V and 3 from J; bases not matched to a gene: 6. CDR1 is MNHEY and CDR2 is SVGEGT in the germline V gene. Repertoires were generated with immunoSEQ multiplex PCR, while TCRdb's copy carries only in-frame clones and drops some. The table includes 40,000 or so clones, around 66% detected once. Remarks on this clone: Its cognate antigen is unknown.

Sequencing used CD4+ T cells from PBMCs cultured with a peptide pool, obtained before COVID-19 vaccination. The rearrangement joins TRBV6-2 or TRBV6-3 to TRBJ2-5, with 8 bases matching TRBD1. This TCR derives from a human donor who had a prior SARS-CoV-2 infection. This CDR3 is CASRYRGAKETQYF. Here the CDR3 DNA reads TGTGCCAGCAGATACAGGGGGGCCAAAGAGACCCAGTACTTC.